Listed below are T cell receptor beta chains from one sample, sequenced in a study of cytomegalovirus exposure and HLA in healthy donors. Measured with immunoSEQ multiplex PCR; TCRdb has only the in-frame clones, and not every one. Here the sample spans approximately 160,000 clones, less than 95% being singletons. Sequencing was performed on PBMCs. The receptor set was obtained from a woman between 18 and 29 years old in good health and CMV-seropositive. Each CDR3 is given with its conserved first and last residue. Fields, in order: D gene, J gene, V gene, clone size, CDR3 protein, CDR3 DNA. D genes are given only for firm matches. Part of the rows lack a size; the others show once, few, many or a class for expanded clones.

D: .; J: TRBJ2-3; V: TRBV29-1; size: .; CDR3: CSGGSTDTQYF; DNA: TGCAGCGGCGGGAGCACAGATACGCAGTATTTT
D: TRBD2; J: TRBJ2-2; V: TRBV4-3; size: once; CDR3: CASSQEGGTSGSDPGELFF; DNA: TGCGCCAGCAGCCAAGAGGGAGGGACTAGCGGGAGCGATCCCGGGGAGCTGTTTTTT
D: .; J: TRBJ2-7; V: TRBV15; size: .; CDR3: CATSREERVGSYEQYF; DNA: TGTGCCACCAGCAGAGAAGAGCGGGTTGGTTCCTACGAGCAGTACTTC
D: .; J: TRBJ2-2; V: TRBV13; size: once; CDR3: CASSLALSGGELFF; DNA: TGTGCCAGCAGCTTAGCCCTTAGTGGCGGGGAGCTGTTTTTT
D: TRBD1; J: TRBJ1-2; V: TRBV6-5; size: .; CDR3: CASSPGTANYGYTF; DNA: TGTGCCAGCAGCCCCGGGACAGCTAACTATGGCTACACCTTC
D: .; J: TRBJ2-2; V: TRBV18; size: .; CDR3: CASSPPSTGELFF; DNA: TGTGCCAGCTCACCACCGAGCACCGGGGAGCTGTTTTTT
D: .; J: TRBJ2-1; V: TRBV2; size: .; CDR3: CAIRGAGYSYNEQFF; DNA: TGTGCCATTCGAGGGGCGGGGTACTCCTACAATGAGCAGTTCTTC
D: TRBD1; J: TRBJ1-2; V: TRBV5-4; size: .; CDR3: CASSPPGGARGIDGYTF; DNA: TGTGCCAGCAGCCCACCGGGAGGGGCCAGGGGGATCGATGGCTACACCTTC
D: TRBD2; J: TRBJ2-2; V: TRBV7-2; size: .; CDR3: CASGSGRETGELFF; DNA: TGTGCCAGCGGCAGCGGGAGGGAGACCGGGGAGCTGTTTTTT
D: .; J: TRBJ2-1; V: TRBV2; size: .; CDR3: CASSEVRRNEQFF; DNA: TGTGCCAGCAGTGAAGTCCGGAGAAATGAGCAGTTCTTC
D: TRBD1; J: TRBJ1-1; V: TRBV11-2; size: .; CDR3: CASTQTGKTEAFF; DNA: TGTGCCAGCACCCAGACAGGGAAGACTGAAGCTTTCTTT
D: .; J: TRBJ2-7; V: TRBV10-3; size: .; CDR3: CAIRSPKTEQYF; DNA: TGTGCCATCAGGAGCCCCAAAACCGAGCAGTACTTC
D: .; J: TRBJ2-1; V: TRBV7-2; size: .; CDR3: CASSSGQPNNEQFF; DNA: TGTGCCAGCAGCTCTGGACAGCCAAACAATGAGCAGTTCTTC
D: TRBD1; J: TRBJ2-1; V: TRBV28; size: .; CDR3: CASSFTGGLAVEQFF; DNA: TGTGCCAGCAGTTTTACAGGGGGGCTAGCTGTCGAGCAGTTCTTC
D: TRBD2; J: TRBJ2-1; V: TRBV5-4; size: .; CDR3: CASSGRTSGSWNEQFF; DNA: TGTGCCAGCAGCGGCAGGACTAGCGGGAGTTGGAATGAGCAGTTCTTC
D: TRBD2; J: TRBJ2-1; V: TRBV27; size: .; CDR3: CASSSGTSGSYNEQFF; DNA: TGTGCCAGCAGTTCCGGGACTAGCGGGAGCTACAATGAGCAGTTCTTC
D: .; J: TRBJ2-3; V: TRBV10-3; size: .; CDR3: CAISGGGRGTDTQYF; DNA: TGTGCCATCAGTGGTGGGGGCAGGGGCACAGATACGCAGTATTTT
D: .; J: TRBJ2-4; V: TRBV19; size: .; CDR3: CASSKMVNSINIQYF; DNA: TGTGCCAGTAGTAAAATGGTGAACTCTATAAACATTCAGTACTTC
D: TRBD2; J: TRBJ2-1; V: TRBV5-1; size: .; CDR3: CASTLLTSGRYNEQFF; DNA: TGCGCCAGCACCTTATTGACTAGCGGGAGATACAATGAGCAGTTCTTC